These 31 T cell receptor beta chains were all obtained from the same sample, sequenced in a study of blood T cell repertoires in COVID-19. This table comes from immunoSEQ multiplex PCR, and its TCRdb copy is limited to in-frame clones, with some not included. This table has 400,000 to 500,000 clones, around nine tenths appearing once. Sequencing was performed on PBMCs or T cells enriched from blood (not recorded which). The receptors originated from a woman aged 18-30 years who had been exposed to COVID-19.

The genes are TRBV18 and TRBJ1-1; 7 positions match TRBD1. Germline CDR1 is KGHSH and CDR2 is LQKENI. This CDR3 contains 15 residues. Losses at the gene ends were 2 bases for V and 1 base for J; bases not matched to a gene: 4. CDR3 residues: CASSPAGGTNTEAFF. CDR3 nucleotides: TGTGCCAGCTCACCAGCAGGGGGAACGAACACTGAAGCTTTCTTT.

The V gene is TRBV2, the J gene TRBJ1-1; 8 bases line up with TRBD1. This CDR3 region has 13 residues. CDR1 is SNHLY, CDR2 FYNNEI, per germline. V shed 8 bases, J shed 4 bases, and the junction held 6 bases outside the gene matches. The CDR3 reads CASLDRGGTEAFF. The CDR3, as DNA: TGTGCCAGCCTCGACAGGGGTGGCACTGAAGCTTTCTTT.

This sequence joins TRBV4-3 and TRBJ2-7, with D possibly being TRBD2 (5 bases). The germline gives CDR1 LGHNA, CDR2 YSLEER. Deletions cut 2 bases from V and 3 bases from J, with 14 bases between. The CDR3 length is 15 residues. CDR3 amino acids: CASSQRVEVFYEQYF. The CDR3 bases are TGCGCCAGCAGCCAAAGGGTGGAGGTCTTCTACGAGCAGTACTTC.

This clone was observed a single time. The chain employs TRBV11-2 and TRBJ2-1; TRBD2 matches 10 bases. The V and J ends lost 4 bases and 0 bases, in that order; junction bases with no gene match: 9. This CDR3 is built from 18 residues. Germline V gene sequence: CDR1 SGHAT, CDR2 FQNNGV. CDR3 sequence reads: CASSSLTSGEYSYNEQFF. The CDR3 DNA is TGTGCCAGCAGCTCTCTTACTAGCGGGGAATACTCCTACAATGAGCAGTTCTTC.

J is TRBJ1-1 and V is TRBV7-9, with D possibly matching TRBD1 (5 bases). The CDR3 has 15 amino acids. V was trimmed by 1 base and J by 4 bases, leaving 13 bases between them. CDR1 is SEHNR and CDR2 is FQNEAQ in the germline V gene (reference sequence). In DNA, the CDR3 is TGTGCCAGCAGCTTAGAGCAGGGCCGGAGCACTGAAGCTTTCTTT. This codes for CASSLEQGRSTEAFF.

The V gene is TRBV7-3, the J gene TRBJ1-1; the match to TRBD1 covers 7 bases. CDR3 length: 15 amino acids. Looked up from germline, CDR1 is SGHTA and CDR2 is FQGTGA. J was trimmed by 4 bases and V by 3 bases; bases with no gene match: 8. The CDR3: CASSLVPGGPTEAFF. The CDR3 region has the DNA TGTGCCAGCAGCTTGGTCCCAGGGGGGCCCACTGAAGCTTTCTTT.

The chain combines TRBV4-2 with TRBJ2-7; 8 nucleotides agree with TRBD2. CDR3 size: 20 residues. Germline CDR1 and CDR2: LGHNA and YNFKEQ. Trimming at V came to 0 bases and at J to 2 bases, leaving 18 bases not matched to a gene. The CDR3 region has the DNA TGTGCCAGCAGCCAAGAAAGGGCTTTTTTCGGGGGGGGCCCTACCTACGAGCAGTACTTC. Encoded protein: CASSQERAFFGGGPTYEQYF.

The table lists this clone with a few counts. This rearrangement joins TRBV11-2 to TRBJ1-1, with 11 bases lining up with TRBD1. This CDR3 comprises 15 residues. V lost 1 base, J lost 4 bases, and 2 bases stayed unmatched. Looked up from germline, CDR1 is SGHAT and CDR2 is FQNNGV. For the CDR3, the DNA is TGTGCCAGCAGCTTAGCCGGGACAGGGGGCACTGAAGCTTTCTTT. Amino acid sequence: CASSLAGTGGTEAFF.

This chain joins TRBV4-1 and TRBJ2-1; 9 bases agree with TRBD2. The CDR3 runs 17 residues. V dropped 1 base and J dropped 5; count of bases not matched to a gene: 9. The V gene's germline CDR1 is MGHRA and CDR2 YSYEKL. This CDR3 is CASSQVVWASGDNEQFF. CDR3 nucleotides: TGCGCCAGCAGCCAAGTGGTATGGGCTAGCGGGGACAATGAGCAGTTCTTC.

The chain carries TRBV28 and TRBJ2-3; 8 positions agree with TRBD2. Losses at the gene ends were 3 bases for V and 3 bases for J; bases not matched to a gene: 8. This CDR3 is 16 amino acids long. Germline assignment: CDR1 MDHEN and CDR2 SYDVKM. The CDR3 region has the DNA TGTGCCAGCAGTTTCCGGGGGGGGCCAGTAACAGATACGCAGTATTTT. It yields the protein CASSFRGGPVTDTQYF.

The V call is TRBV28, the J call TRBJ2-7; 8 bases fit TRBD2. Germline loops: CDR1 MDHEN, CDR2 SYDVKM. J was trimmed by 4 bases and V by 6 bases; bases with no gene match: 8. The CDR3 has 14 residues. The CDR3 nucleotides are TGTGCCAGCAGCCCGGGAGGGGCGGGATACGAGCAGTACTTC. It specifies CASSPGGAGYEQYF.

The chain is built from TRBV10-3 and TRBJ1-2; TRBD1 matches at 10 bases. In germline, CDR1 is ENHRY, CDR2 SYGVKD. CDR3 length: 13 residues. With 10 bases clipped from V and 4 bases from J, the junction kept 6 bases outside the gene matches. CDR3 in DNA: TGTGCCACCCAGACAGGGGGCGGCTATGGCTACACCTTC. It specifies CATQTGGGYGYTF.

This clone was recorded only once. This chain uses TRBV5-5 with TRBJ1-3, with TRBD1 matching over 9 bases. This CDR3 is built from 15 residues. The V gene end was trimmed by 4 bases and the J gene end by 3 bases; junction bases not matched to a gene: 5. The germline V gene has CDR1 SGHKS and CDR2 YYEKEE (reference sequence). The CDR3 loop reads CASSQGDRVGNTIYF. In nucleotides, the CDR3 is TGTGCCAGCAGCCAGGGGGACAGGGTTGGAAACACCATATATTTT.

V is TRBV6-2 or TRBV6-3 and J is TRBJ1-2; 7 bases map to TRBD1. Trimming took 5 bases from V and 10 from J; bases not matched to a gene: 10. CDR3 length: 13 residues. Germline CDR1 MNHEY, CDR2 SVGEGT. The DNA for the CDR3 is TGTGCCAGCAGTGACAGACAGGGTGCGGACTACACCTTC. Its translation is CASSDRQGADYTF.

CDR3 sequence: CASSATVFSNQPQHF. The CDR3 DNA reads as TGTGCCAGCAGTGCAACGGTCTTTAGCAATCAGCCCCAGCATTTT. The chain couples TRBV28 to TRBJ1-5; D not certain. This CDR3 region has 15 residues. Germline V gene sequence: CDR1 MDHEN, CDR2 SYDVKM. V lost 5 bases, J lost 0 bases, and 11 bases lay in between.

The CDR3, as DNA: TGCAGCGTTTGGTACAGGGTGCGCCCTGAAGCTTTCTTT. Translating gives CSVWYRVRPEAFF. This chain joins TRBV29-1 and TRBJ1-1; TRBD1 might be the D (6 bases). The V and J ends lost 5 bases and 6 bases respectively, with 16 bases between them. Germline V gene sequence: CDR1 SQVTM, CDR2 ANQGSEA. The CDR3 sequence is 13 residues long.

V and J are TRBV20-1 and TRBJ1-6; D gene ambiguous. The germline V gene encodes CDR1 DFQATT and CDR2 SNEGSKA (reference sequence). The CDR3 covers 12 residues. The V end lost 3 bases, the J end lost 8 bases, and 8 bases lay between the germline ends. CDR3 sequence reads: CSASKIYSPLHF. The CDR3 nucleotides are TGCAGTGCTAGTAAAATATATTCACCCCTCCACTTT.

Written as DNA, the CDR3 is TGCGCCAGCAGCCTTGAACAGGGGGCTTACGAGCAGTACTTC. As protein: CASSLEQGAYEQYF. The rearrangement joins TRBV5-1 to TRBJ2-7; 9 bases fit TRBD1. This CDR3 contains 14 residues. V lost 4 bases and J lost 4; bases outside the gene matches: 6. CDR1 and CDR2 (germline): SGHRS, YFSETQ.

This chain connects TRBV7-2 to TRBJ2-7; D is ambiguous. The germline CDR1 and CDR2 sequences are SGHTA and FQGNSA. V shed 6 bases and J shed 3 bases, with 12 bases lying between them. This CDR3 has 13 amino acids. Here the CDR3 DNA reads TGTGCCAGCAGTTGGAGTACTCACTACGAGCAGTACTTC. It specifies CASSWSTHYEQYF.

The chain uses TRBV7-2 and TRBJ2-1; 9 nucleotides align to TRBD1. The V gene end was trimmed by 5 bases and the J gene end by 4 bases; junction bases not matched to a gene: 12. The germline V gene encodes CDR1 SGHTA and CDR2 FQGNSA. The CDR3 runs to 17 residues. CDR3 sequence reads: CASSQTSTGGIYNEQFF. The CDR3 DNA is TGTGCCAGCAGCCAAACCTCGACAGGGGGGATTTACAATGAGCAGTTCTTC.

The chain combines TRBV21-1 with TRBJ2-7; the DNA was not compared with TRBD2, the D call given in the table. TRBV21-1 is described as a pseudogene. The CDR3 is 16 residues long. Here the CDR3 DNA reads TGTGCCAGCAGCAAAGCCGACTCAAACGCCTCCTACGAGCAGTACTTC. This encodes CASSKADSNASYEQYF.

The chain is built from TRBV19 and TRBJ2-7, with TRBD2 identical over 7 bases. Germline values: CDR1 LNHDA, CDR2 SQIVND (reference sequence). Trimming at V came to 3 bases and at J to 6 bases, leaving 5 bases not matched to a gene. The CDR3 is 13 residues long. CDR3 sequence: CASSIQGGSEQYF. Written as DNA, the CDR3 is TGTGCCAGTAGTATCCAGGGAGGGAGCGAGCAGTACTTC.

Turning to this clone: At one end, the junction sequence differs from germline, possibly due to a read error. The CDR3 reads CASSQAGTRELGF. As DNA, the CDR3 is TGTGCCAGCAGCCAAGCGGGCACGAGGGAACTGGGGTTC. This chain connects TRBV3-1 (or the pseudogene TRBV3-2) to TRBJ2-7; perhaps TRBD2 as D (5 bases). CDR3 length: 13 amino acids. Germline-derived CDR1 and CDR2 are LGHDT and YNNKEL (reference sequence).

This clone has just one count. The chain employs TRBV28 and TRBJ2-2, with D possibly being TRBD2 (5 bases). The CDR3 is made up of 15 amino acids. V shed 6 bases and J shed 0 bases, with 11 bases lying between them. In germline, CDR1 is MDHEN, CDR2 SYDVKM. The CDR3: CASRELDSNTGELFF. The CDR3 DNA follows: TGTGCCAGCAGAGAATTGGACTCGAACACCGGGGAGCTGTTTTTT.

The V and J genes are TRBV28 and TRBJ2-7; 9 bases match TRBD2. V lost 5 bases and J lost 2; bases outside the gene matches: 4. This CDR3 spans 14 amino acids. The germline V gene encodes CDR1 MDHEN and CDR2 SYDVKM. The CDR3, as DNA: TGTGCCAGCAGTCTCCTAGCGGGGACCTACGAGCAGTACTTC. This sequence encodes CASSLLAGTYEQYF.

This clone was observed a single time. The chain joins TRBV5-1 to TRBJ1-2; D is uncertain. Germline loops: CDR1 SGHRS, CDR2 YFSETQ. This CDR3 spans 17 amino acids. V lost 0 bases and J 3 bases, leaving 18 bases between the germline ends. The CDR3, as DNA: TGCGCCAGCAGCTTGGACCCCCCGCGAGTCCCACACTATGGCTACACCTTC. It is translated as CASSLDPPRVPHYGYTF. The complete variable domain, with remaining parts taken from reference TRBV5-1 and TRBJ1-2, reads KAGVTQTPRYLIKTRGQQVTLSCSPISGHRSVSWYQQTPGQGLQFLFEYFSETQRNKGNFPGRFSGRQFSNSRSEMNVSTLELGDSALYLCASSLDPPRVPHYGYTFGSGTRLTVV.

V gene TRBV5-5 combines with J gene TRBJ1-4, with a tentative D call TRBD1 (6 bases). This CDR3 region has 14 residues. CDR1 is SGHKS and CDR2 is YYEKEE in the germline V gene (reference sequence). V dropped 10 bases and J dropped 0 bases, with 13 bases sitting between them. CDR3 bases: TGTGCCTCAAGGGGGACCGCAACTAATGAAAAACTGTTTTTT. Its protein product is CASRGTATNEKLFF.

V is TRBV7-9 and J is TRBJ1-5; D might be TRBD1 (5 bases). The CDR3 consists of 14 residues. V was shortened by 5 bases and J by 0 bases, with 8 bases between the two germline ends. Germline CDR1 is SEHNR and CDR2 is FQNEAQ (reference sequence). In DNA form, the CDR3 reads TGTGCCAGCAGCCCCGACAGTAGCAATCAGCCCCAGCATTTT. Translated: CASSPDSSNQPQHF.

This clone has just one count. This chain links TRBV6-5 with TRBJ1-2; D possibly corresponds to TRBD1 (6 bases). The CDR3 runs to 15 residues. In germline, CDR1 is MNHEY, CDR2 SVGAGI. V lost 5 bases to trimming and J lost 5 bases, with 18 bases between them. The CDR3 nucleotides are TGTGCCAGCAGTCCCGACAGGAGGTTTCTTTATGGCTACACCTTC. It encodes CASSPDRRFLYGYTF.

The CDR3: CASSIEGQGLDQPQHF. CDR3 nucleotides: TGTGCCAGTAGTATAGAAGGGCAGGGGTTGGATCAGCCCCAGCATTTT. V gene TRBV19 combines with J gene TRBJ1-5, with D possibly TRBD1 on 6 matching bases. The CDR3 has 16 amino acids. Germline CDR1 and CDR2: LNHDA and SQIVND (reference sequence). The V end lost 0 bases, the J end lost 5 bases, and 14 bases lay between the germline ends.

The chain uses TRBV6-5 and TRBJ2-7; D perhaps matches TRBD1 (7 bases). The germline V gene has CDR1 MNHEY and CDR2 SVGAGI. Trimming took off 8 bases at V and 3 bases at J, with 14 bases between the two ends. The CDR3 spans 13 residues. The CDR3 loop is CASHRRDSYEQYF. The CDR3 DNA sequence: TGTGCCAGCCACAGGAGGGACAGCTACGAGCAGTACTTC.